This entry is about one TCR beta chain. The junction and the germline gene differ at one end; a read error may be behind it. The data originate from a study of T-cell memory formation after mild COVID-19. 5'RACE, which relied on constant-segment primers, yielded TCR alpha and TCR beta cDNA libraries carrying sample barcodes and UMIs. Each CDR3 protein is one row after TCRdb ran MiXCR on the 5' RACE reads. The repertoire holds more than 150,000 distinct CDR3 sequences, about 9.9% seen once, with 3.8% in the top ten. The sequencing input was PBMCs or a T cell subset sorted from them (not recorded which). The receptor was derived from a man between 18 and 29 years old who had mild COVID-19 (a few samples of this study predate the infection). Cell type and time point are not known.

CDR3 sequence (DNA): TGCGCCAGCAGCTTGGGGGGGTCCGAAACAGGAGAATTTGCCTTC. Translating it yields CASSLGGSETGEFAF. V is TRBV5-1 and J is TRBJ1-2, with a weak D call TRBD1 (5 bases). Germline V CDR1 and CDR2: SGHRS, YFSETQ. CDR3 length: 15 amino acids.